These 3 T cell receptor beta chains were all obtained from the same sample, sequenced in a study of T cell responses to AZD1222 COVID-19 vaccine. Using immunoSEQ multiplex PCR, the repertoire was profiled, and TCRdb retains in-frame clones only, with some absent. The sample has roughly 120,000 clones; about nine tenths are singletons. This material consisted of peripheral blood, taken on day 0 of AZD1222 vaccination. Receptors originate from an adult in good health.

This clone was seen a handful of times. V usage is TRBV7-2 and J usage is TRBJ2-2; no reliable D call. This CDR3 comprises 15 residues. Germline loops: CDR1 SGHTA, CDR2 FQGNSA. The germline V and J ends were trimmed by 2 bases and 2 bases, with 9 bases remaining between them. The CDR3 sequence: CASSLLGYNTGELFF. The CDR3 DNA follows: TGTGCCAGCAGCTTATTGGGGTACAACACCGGGGAGCTGTTTTTT.

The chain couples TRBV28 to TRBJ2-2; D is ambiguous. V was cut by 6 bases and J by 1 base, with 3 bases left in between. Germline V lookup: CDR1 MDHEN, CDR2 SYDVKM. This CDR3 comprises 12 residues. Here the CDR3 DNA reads TGTGCCAGCAGGGAGAACACCGGGGAGCTGTTTTTT. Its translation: CASRENTGELFF.

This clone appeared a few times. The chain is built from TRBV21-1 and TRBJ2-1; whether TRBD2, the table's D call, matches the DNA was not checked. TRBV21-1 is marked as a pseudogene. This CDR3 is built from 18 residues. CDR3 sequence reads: CASGRTESGLAGIDEQFF. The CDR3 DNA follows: TGTGCCAGCGGGCGGACAGAATCGGGACTAGCGGGGATAGATGAGCAGTTCTTC.